These T cell receptor beta chains were read from a single sample in a study of CD8 T cells in ankylosing spondylitis. TCRdb redid the calling of the 5' RACE reads with MiXCR, one entry per CDR3 protein. The repertoire has 200,000 to 250,000 distinct CDR3 sequences, 18% of them found once; the top ten carry 40% to 50%. Sequenced: blood, either unsorted or a sorted T cell fraction (not recorded which). Source of these receptors: a male donor with ankylosing spondylitis. The CDR3 runs from the conserved cysteine through the conserved F or W. Each record gives: D gene, clone size, V gene, J gene, CDR3 DNA, CDR3 protein. The D gene is left open where the match is weak. Rows may omit the clone size; those that give it use once, few, many or a size class.

>.|.|TRBV6-5|TRBJ2-1
TGTGCCAGCAGTTTACTGGGGGTTCCTGATGAGCAGTTCTTC
CASSLLGVPDEQFF
>TRBD2|.|TRBV7-6|TRBJ2-7
TGTGCCAGCAGCCTAGCGGGAGATCTTTACGAGCAGTACTTC
CASSLAGDLYEQYF
>.|few|TRBV29-1|TRBJ2-3
TGCAGCGTTGACCATGGGACTAGCACAGATACGCAGTATTTT
CSVDHGTSTDTQYF
>TRBD2|few|TRBV12-3/TRBV12-4|TRBJ2-1
TGTGCCAGCAGTTTTGTAGCGGGAGGACGCAATGAGCAGTTCTTC
CASSFVAGGRNEQFF
>.|.|TRBV27|TRBJ2-1
TGTGCCAGCAGTTTAGGCAGGGGCTACAATGAGCAGTTCTTC
CASSLGRGYNEQFF
>.|.|TRBV3-1|TRBJ1-6
TGTGCCAGCAGCCCACGGGGGGAAGGGATTTCACCCCTCCACTTT
CASSPRGEGISPLHF
>TRBD2|.|TRBV3-1|TRBJ2-1
TGTGCCAGCAGCCCAGGACTAGCGGGGGTTTTTACCGAGCAGTTCTTC
CASSPGLAGVFTEQFF
>TRBD2|.|TRBV4-3|TRBJ2-5
TGCGCCAGCAGCCAGGACCGGGACTACTGGGAGACCCAGTACTTC
CASSQDRDYWETQYF
>TRBD2|many|TRBV9|TRBJ2-1
TGTGCCAGCAGCGTAGACGGGGGGGCAGGGAATGAGCAGTTCTTC
CASSVDGGAGNEQFF
>.|.|TRBV7-9|TRBJ2-3
TGTGCCAGCAGTATAACCACAGGGACCGGCACAGATACGCAGTATTTT
CASSITTGTGTDTQYF
>.|.|TRBV15|TRBJ2-7
TGTGCCACCAGCAGAGTCAAGGGGTACCCCTACGAGCAGTACTTC
CATSRVKGYPYEQYF
>.|few|TRBV5-1|TRBJ2-7
TGCGCCAGCAGCCCAGACGCCCAGTTAGGCGCCTACGAGCAGTACTTC
CASSPDAQLGAYEQYF
>TRBD2|few|TRBV12-3/TRBV12-4|TRBJ2-7
TGTGCCAGCAGTTCGACTAGCGTTCGACCCTACGAGCAGTACTTC
CASSSTSVRPYEQYF
>.|.|TRBV24-1|TRBJ2-5
TGTGCCACCAGTGATGGCCCAGGGACCCAGTACTTC
CATSDGPGTQYF
>.|few|TRBV29-1|TRBJ2-1
TGCAGCGTTGAAGACTCCCTAGCGCGAGGGGGGGATGAGCAGTTCTTC
CSVEDSLARGGDEQFF
>TRBD2|.|TRBV20-1|TRBJ2-1
TGCAGTGCTATTATGGGACTAGCGGGACCTGAGCAGTTCTTC
CSAIMGLAGPEQFF
>.|many|TRBV7-9|TRBJ2-2
TGTGCCAGCAGCCCTCCAGTTGCGGGATCCACCGGGGAGCTGTTTTTT
CASSPPVAGSTGELFF
>.|.|TRBV19|TRBJ2-3
TGTGCCAGTAGTATAGATCTATACCGGACAGATACGCAGTATTTT
CASSIDLYRTDTQYF
>TRBD2|.|TRBV6-2/TRBV6-3|TRBJ2-7
TGTGCCAGCAGTCCCAAGGGGAGGGGCTCCTACGAGCAGTACTTC
CASSPKGRGSYEQYF
>.|many|TRBV7-9|TRBJ2-7
TGTGCCAGCACTCAGGACGGCCTGTACGAGCAGTACTTC
CASTQDGLYEQYF
>.|few|TRBV7-2|TRBJ1-1
TGTGCCAGCAGCTTACTAGGGGCCCGCGAGAACACTGAAGCTTTCTTT
CASSLLGARENTEAFF
>TRBD2|.|TRBV9|TRBJ2-7
TGTGCCAGCAGCGTAGAGGCTAGCGGGGGGTTGTACGAGCAGTACTTC
CASSVEASGGLYEQYF
>.|.|TRBV2|TRBJ2-2
TGTGCCAGCATTATAGGAGCTTCCCCAAACACCGGGGAGCTGTTTTTT
CASIIGASPNTGELFF
>TRBD1|few|TRBV20-1|TRBJ2-1
TGCAGTGCTAGAGTTTTGGGACAGGGCGATGAGCAGTTCTTC
CSARVLGQGDEQFF
>.|few|TRBV30|TRBJ2-7
TGTGCCTGGAGTGTTAAGGGGAGCTCCTACGAGCAGTACTTC
CAWSVKGSSYEQYF
>.|.|TRBV30|TRBJ2-2
TGTGCCTGGAGTAAACTGGCCGGGGAGCTGTTTTTT
CAWSKLAGELFF
>.|few|TRBV3-1|TRBJ2-1
TGTGCCAGCAGCCAAAGGGAGAACAATGAGCAGTTCTTC
CASSQRENNEQFF
>TRBD1|few|TRBV15|TRBJ1-4
TGTGCCACCGCTGAGCCGGGACAGCCAAATGAAAAACTGTTTTTT
CATAEPGQPNEKLFF
>.|few|TRBV12-3/TRBV12-4|TRBJ2-7
TGTGCCAGCAGTTTTTGGGGGGCCTACGAGCAGTACTTC
CASSFWGAYEQYF
>TRBD1|.|TRBV25-1|TRBJ2-2
TGTGCCAGCAGAACCGGGACAGGGGATACCGGGGAGCTGTTTTTT
CASRTGTGDTGELFF
>.|.|TRBV20-1|TRBJ1-4
TGCAGTGCTAGAGATATACGACAAACTAATGAAAAACTGTTTTTT
CSARDIRQTNEKLFF
>TRBD1|.|TRBV27|TRBJ1-1
TGTGCCAGCAGCAGGGACAGGGAACAAGATGAAGCTTTCTTT
CASSRDREQDEAFF
>TRBD1|.|TRBV29-1|TRBJ2-3
TGCAGCGTTGAAGGGACAGGCGCTTCCACAGATACGCAGTATTTT
CSVEGTGASTDTQYF
>TRBD1|few|TRBV4-2|TRBJ2-7
TGTGCCAGCAGCCTTCAGGGACAGGGGGCTTACGAGCAGTACTTC
CASSLQGQGAYEQYF
>.|.|TRBV9|TRBJ2-3
TGTGCCAGCAGCGTCCCAGCCGCGAAGGTCGGGGCGGAAGATACGCAGTATTTT
CASSVPAAKVGAEDTQYF
>.|few|TRBV9|TRBJ1-6
TGTGCCAGCAGCGTAGATCTCGGGGGTAATTCACCCCTCCACTTT
CASSVDLGGNSPLHF
>TRBD2|few|TRBV20-1|TRBJ2-3
TGCAGTGCAATGACTAGCGGCAACACAGATACGCAGTATTTT
CSAMTSGNTDTQYF
>.|few|TRBV6-2/TRBV6-3|TRBJ2-7
TGTGCCAGCAGTCACGGCGGGGCACTCTACGAGCAGTACTTC
CASSHGGALYEQYF
>TRBD2|few|TRBV11-2|TRBJ2-7
TGTGCCAGCAGCCCACTTAATCGGCGGGGGAGCTCCTACGAGCAGTACTTC
CASSPLNRRGSSYEQYF
>.|few|TRBV7-8|TRBJ1-6
TGTGCCAGCAGCCCAGACAATTCACCCCTCCACTTT
CASSPDNSPLHF
>TRBD2|few|TRBV30|TRBJ2-5
TGTGCCTGGCTCCCCCTAGCGGGAGGGCAAGAGACCCAGTACTTC
CAWLPLAGGQETQYF
>TRBD2|few|TRBV7-8|TRBJ2-3
TGTGCCAGCAGCTTCGGACTAGCGGGGCCCAGCACAGATACGCAGTATTTT
CASSFGLAGPSTDTQYF
>.|many|TRBV27|TRBJ1-6
TGTGCCAGCCTCCCTTCCCAGGGAGAGAAGGATAATTCACCCCTCCACTTT
CASLPSQGEKDNSPLHF
>.|few|TRBV12-3/TRBV12-4|TRBJ2-5
TGTGCCAGCAGTTTAATGCTAGGAGGAGAGACCCAGTACTTC
CASSLMLGGETQYF
>.|.|TRBV6-5|TRBJ2-1
TGTGCCAGCAGACTCGGGACTGTCTACAATGAGCAGTTCTTC
CASRLGTVYNEQFF
>.|.|TRBV27|TRBJ2-7
TGTGCCAGCGGGCCACCCACTAGACGCGAGCAGTACTTC
CASGPPTRREQYF
>TRBD1|many|TRBV12-3/TRBV12-4|TRBJ1-2
TGTGCCAGCAGTCCCCGGACAGGGGATGGCTACACCTTC
CASSPRTGDGYTF
>.|.|TRBV25-1|TRBJ2-7
TGTGCCAGCAGTGAAATTGGGGTTACCTACGAGCAGTACTTC
CASSEIGVTYEQYF
>.|few|TRBV20-1|TRBJ1-1
TGCAGTGCTAGAGATCCTGAGGTGAACACTGAAGCTTTCTTT
CSARDPEVNTEAFF
>.|.|TRBV4-1|TRBJ2-3
TGCGCCAGCAGCCAAGATCTGGGCTTAAACACAGATACGCAGTATTTT
CASSQDLGLNTDTQYF
>.|.|TRBV6-1|TRBJ2-1
TGTGCCAGCACCCTAGGGGAGGGGGCTGGCAATGAGCAGTTCTTC
CASTLGEGAGNEQFF
>.|few|TRBV12-3/TRBV12-4|TRBJ2-7
TGTGCCAGCAGTTCCTCTTACCCCTACGAGCAGTACTTC
CASSSSYPYEQYF
>TRBD2|.|TRBV27|TRBJ2-7
TGTGCCAGCAGTTTTGGAGCTAGCGGGAGCTACGAGCAGTACTTC
CASSFGASGSYEQYF
>.|few|TRBV12-3/TRBV12-4|TRBJ1-2
TGTGCCAGCAGTCCAGGGACCCCGGCTAACTATGGCTACACCTTC
CASSPGTPANYGYTF